The 15 T cell receptor beta chains below were found in one sample sequenced in a study of cytomegalovirus exposure and HLA in healthy donors. Vbeta (60) and Jbeta (13) primers were used in the PCR. Profiled with immunoSEQ multiplex PCR; TCRdb holds only in-frame clones, not every one. The listing contains about 110,000 clones. The specimen sequenced was PBMCs. These receptors all come from a man between 18 and 35 years old in good health and CMV-seronegative.

The chain combines TRBV7-2 with TRBJ2-1; 7 nucleotides agree with TRBD1. Germline values: CDR1 SGHTA, CDR2 FQGNSA. Germline trimming cut 4 bases from V and 0 bases from J; bases unmatched to any gene: 9. The CDR3 has 17 amino acids. DNA of the CDR3: TGTGCCAGCAGCTCACACCCGGGACAGAGCTCCTACAATGAGCAGTTCTTC. Its translation is CASSSHPGQSSYNEQFF.

V and J are TRBV30 and TRBJ1-1; tentative D call: TRBD1 (5 bases). This CDR3 is 13 amino acids long. Trimming left V 0 bases short and J 6 bases short, with 11 bases between. The V gene's germline CDR1 is GTSNPN and CDR2 SVGIG (reference sequence). CDR3 DNA sequence: TGTGCCTGGAGTGTAGGCCAGGGCCCTGAAGCTTTCTTT. Translated, it gives CAWSVGQGPEAFF.

The V and J genes are TRBV4-1 and TRBJ2-2; TRBD2 matches at 13 bases. V shed 0 bases and J 6 bases; nucleotides not matched to a gene: 10. CDR1 is MGHRA, CDR2 YSYEKL, per germline. The CDR3 consists of 19 residues. The CDR3 DNA reads TGCGCCAGCAGCCAAGATCAGGTGGGGACTAGCGGGAAGGCCGGGGAGCTGTTTTTT. Its translation is CASSQDQVGTSGKAGELFF.

The chain recombines TRBV9 with TRBJ2-2, with D perhaps TRBD2 (6 bases). The CDR3 has 15 amino acids. Germline lookup yields CDR1 SGDLS and CDR2 YYNGEE. V lost 3 bases, J lost 3 bases, and 12 bases lay in between. The CDR3 here is CASSGSGVHTGELFF. For the CDR3, the DNA is TGTGCCAGCAGCGGTAGCGGAGTCCACACCGGGGAGCTGTTTTTT.

This sequence joins TRBV28 and TRBJ2-7; D not resolved. V lost 5 bases, J lost 3 bases, and 5 bases lay in between. This CDR3 spans 11 amino acids. Germline-derived CDR1 and CDR2 are MDHEN and SYDVKM. CDR3 DNA sequence: TGTGCCAGCAGTGGAGTCTACGAGCAGTACTTC. This codes for CASSGVYEQYF.

The rearrangement links TRBV6-6 to TRBJ1-5; D is uncertain. CDR1 and CDR2 from the germline V gene are MNHNY and SVGAGI (reference sequence). Trimming removed 7 bases from V and 1 base from J, with 17 bases in between. The CDR3 runs 16 residues. The CDR3 DNA sequence: TGTGCCAGCACGCGGGGAAGCGATGGGAGCAATCAGCCCCAGCATTTT. As protein: CASTRGSDGSNQPQHF.

CDR3: CASSHRGGNTEAFF. The CDR3 DNA follows: TGTGCCAGCAGTCACAGGGGAGGGAACACTGAAGCTTTCTTT. The chain uses TRBV27 and TRBJ1-1; 7 bases line up with TRBD1. Losses at the gene ends were 5 bases for V and 1 base for J; bases not matched to a gene: 4. This CDR3 region has 14 residues. Germline CDR1 reads MNHEY; CDR2 reads SMNVEV (reference sequence).

J is TRBJ1-2 and V is TRBV11-2, with 8 nucleotides matching TRBD1. Germline loops: CDR1 SGHAT, CDR2 FQNNGV. The junction had 12 bases not matched to a gene; V was cut back by 7 bases and J by 2 bases. The CDR3 loop spans 16 amino acids. CDR3 DNA: TGTGCCAGCACTCCCGACCCGGGACAGGAGAACTATGGCTACACCTTC. Protein: CASTPDPGQENYGYTF.

The chain combines TRBV4-1 with TRBJ2-5, with 8 bases identical to TRBD2. Unmatched junction bases numbered 4, after V lost 1 base and J lost 3 bases. There are 15 residues in the CDR3. In germline, CDR1 is MGHRA, CDR2 YSYEKL. CDR3 amino acids: CASSQGGAGEETQYF. For the CDR3, the DNA is TGCGCCAGCAGCCAAGGAGGAGCGGGGGAAGAGACCCAGTACTTC.

The genes are TRBV9 and TRBJ2-7; 7 bases are shared with TRBD1. Germline V lookup: CDR1 SGDLS, CDR2 YYNGEE. With V trimmed by 4 bases and J by 2 bases, 3 bases remained unmatched. The CDR3 loop spans 13 amino acids. CDR3 amino acids: CASSPGQPYEQYF. The CDR3 nucleotides are TGTGCCAGCAGCCCGGGACAGCCCTACGAGCAGTACTTC.

The chain carries TRBV13 and TRBJ2-1; D uncertain. The germline V gene encodes CDR1 PRHDT and CDR2 FYEKMQ (reference sequence). The CDR3 covers 12 residues. V dropped 5 bases and J dropped 7 bases, with 9 bases sitting between them. CDR3 nucleotides: TGTGCCAGCAGCCTTAGTTGGAATGAGCAGTTCTTC. It codes for CASSLSWNEQFF.

The chain carries TRBV15 and TRBJ1-1, with TRBD1 as a possible D gene (5 bases). Germline CDR1 reads LNHNV; CDR2 reads YYDKDF (reference sequence). The CDR3 consists of 15 residues. Trimming removed 3 bases at V and 0 bases at J, with 11 bases between. This CDR3 reads CATSREGTVNTEAFF. In nucleotides, the CDR3 is TGTGCCACCAGCAGGGAGGGGACGGTGAACACTGAAGCTTTCTTT.

J is TRBJ2-7 and V is TRBV11-2; possible D gene TRBD2, 6 bases. Germline lookup yields CDR1 SGHAT and CDR2 FQNNGV. Trimming removed 0 bases from V and 2 bases from J, with 14 bases in between. The CDR3 has 16 residues. The CDR3 loop is CASSLDLPGVAYEQYF. CDR3 DNA: TGTGCCAGCAGCTTAGACCTACCGGGGGTTGCCTACGAGCAGTACTTC.

V gene TRBV7-9 combines with J gene TRBJ2-1; 9 bases match TRBD1. The trim removed 5 bases at V and 6 bases at J, leaving 8 bases unmatched. The V gene's germline CDR1 is SEHNR and CDR2 FQNEAQ (reference sequence). The CDR3 is 15 amino acids. The CDR3 here is CASSQQGANVNEQFF. As DNA, the CDR3 is TGTGCCAGCAGCCAACAGGGGGCGAACGTCAATGAGCAGTTCTTC.

The rearrangement uses TRBV9 and TRBJ2-4; D is possibly TRBD2 (5 bases). The ends were cut back, 0 bases at V and 5 bases at J, with 9 bases in the middle. The V gene's germline CDR1 is SGDLS and CDR2 YYNGEE. This CDR3 spans 14 amino acids. CDR3 residues: CASSVGGFQNIQYF. The CDR3 bases are TGTGCCAGCAGCGTAGGAGGGTTCCAAAACATTCAGTACTTC.